Below, 31 T cell receptor beta chains from the same sample are listed, as sequenced in a study of shared clonotypes between healthy human individuals. Only in-frame clones appear in the TCRdb table, and some are missing; sequencing was by immunoSEQ multiplex PCR. The table shows millions of clones, with 85% to 95% occurring only once. The sequenced sample was naive CD4+ T cells sorted from blood. Subset defined: CD45RA+ positively selected. These receptors were obtained from a man younger than 35 in good health.

The chain uses TRBV5-1 and TRBJ2-7; 9 bases are a match to TRBD1. J lost 7 bases, V lost 3 bases, and 11 bases had no gene match. The CDR3 covers 15 residues. Germline values: CDR1 SGHRS, CDR2 YFSETQ. CDR3 loop: CASSSPTGGASEQYF. In DNA form, the CDR3 reads TGCGCCAGCAGCTCGCCTACAGGGGGCGCGAGTGAGCAGTACTTC.

The chain recombines TRBV6-5 with TRBJ1-1, with no clear D. Between the trimmed V and J ends, which lost 5 bases and 0 bases, there was a span of 7 bases. Germline-derived CDR1 and CDR2 are MNHEY and SVGAGI. This CDR3 region has 13 residues. For the CDR3, the DNA is TGTGCCAGCAGTCCCGGGATGAACACTGAAGCTTTCTTT. This encodes CASSPGMNTEAFF.

Worth noting for this clone: The sample has other DNA sequences that encode this CDR3 too. This chain connects TRBV7-9 to TRBJ1-1; maybe TRBD1 (6 bases). This CDR3 has 14 amino acids. V was cut by 6 bases and J by 1 base, with 12 bases left in between. Germline CDR1 SEHNR, CDR2 FQNEAQ (reference sequence). CDR3 DNA sequence: TGTGCCAGCAGTAGAACGACAGGGAACACTGAAGCTTTCTTT. Translated, it gives CASSRTTGNTEAFF. Filled out from reference TRBV7-9 and TRBJ1-1, the complete variable domain reads DTGVSQNPRHKITKRGQNVTFRCDPISEHNRLYWYRQTLGQGPEFLTYFQNEAQLEKSRLLSDRFSAERPKGSFSTLEIQRTEQGDSAMYLCASSRTTGNTEAFFGQGTRLTVV.

V and J are TRBV6-1 and TRBJ2-1; no clear D gene. The CDR3 is made up of 15 amino acids. Germline-derived CDR1 and CDR2 are MNHNS and SASEGT. Trimming stripped 1 base from V and 3 bases from J, with 10 bases between. CDR3 coding DNA: TGTGCCAGCAGTGAAGGGCAGGCCGGCTACAATGAGCAGTTCTTC. This codes for CASSEGQAGYNEQFF.

The chain has TRBV29-1 and TRBJ1-1; TRBD1 is a possible D gene (5 bases). Germline V gives CDR1 SQVTM, CDR2 ANQGSEA. V lost 7 bases, J lost 1 base, and 16 bases lay in between. The CDR3 is 14 residues long. The CDR3 spells CSGGSDEPNTEAFF. The DNA of the CDR3 is TGCAGCGGGGGGTCGGATGAACCGAACACTGAAGCTTTCTTT.

The rearrangement joins TRBV7-8 to TRBJ2-2; 7 bases line up with TRBD1. Looked up from germline, CDR1 is SGHVS and CDR2 is FQNEAQ. V shed 0 bases and J 2 bases; nucleotides not matched to a gene: 6. The CDR3 consists of 17 residues. The CDR3 loop reads CASSLAWTGLNTGELFF. CDR3 DNA: TGTGCCAGCAGCTTAGCGTGGACAGGCCTAAACACCGGGGAGCTGTTTTTT.

V usage is TRBV11-2 and J usage is TRBJ2-7, with D unresolved. Per germline, CDR1 SGHAT and CDR2 FQNNGV. This CDR3 spans 14 amino acids. Trimming took 0 bases from V and 7 from J, leaving 13 bases between them. CDR3 loop: CASSLDGPVGEQYF. In nucleotides, the CDR3 is TGTGCCAGCAGCTTAGACGGACCTGTGGGAGAGCAGTACTTC.

The genes are TRBV10-3 and TRBJ2-6; a possible D gene is TRBD1 (5 bases). Germline V gene data show CDR1 as ENHRY and CDR2 as SYGVKD. V was cut by 2 bases and J by 0 bases, with 17 bases left in between. This CDR3 spans 19 amino acids. The CDR3 spells CAISEVVMTANSGANVLTF. The CDR3 DNA reads as TGTGCCATCAGTGAGGTGGTGATGACAGCGAACTCTGGGGCCAACGTCCTGACTTTC.

V and J are TRBV5-1 and TRBJ2-3; possibly TRBD2 for D (5 bases). Germline V CDR1 and CDR2: SGHRS, YFSETQ. V lost 4 bases and J 3 bases, leaving 12 bases between the germline ends. The CDR3 loop spans 14 amino acids. The CDR3 sequence: CASSPEVVTDTQYF. CDR3 nucleotides: TGCGCCAGCAGCCCGGAGGTAGTGACAGATACGCAGTATTTT.

The V and J genes are TRBV5-6 and TRBJ2-7; D might be TRBD1 (6 bases). V lost 1 base to trimming and J lost 4 bases, with 12 bases between them. This CDR3 is 14 amino acids long. Looked up from germline, CDR1 is SGHDT and CDR2 is YYEEEE. The CDR3 loop is CASSLSWQGYEQYF. CDR3 nucleotides: TGTGCCAGCAGCTTGTCCTGGCAGGGGTACGAGCAGTACTTC.

The V and J genes are TRBV19 and TRBJ1-3; D unresolved. V gave up 6 bases and J gave up 4 bases, with 13 bases separating them. The CDR3 sequence is 14 residues long. Germline assignment: CDR1 LNHDA and CDR2 SQIVND (reference sequence). CDR3 amino acids: CASRTGLAGNTIYF. The CDR3 DNA follows: TGTGCCAGTAGGACGGGCCTAGCAGGAAACACCATATATTTT.

This rearrangement joins TRBV30 to TRBJ1-4; TRBD1 agrees at 9 bases. The CDR3 covers 15 residues. V was pared by 1 base and J by 8 bases, with 8 bases of the junction left unmatched. Germline CDR1 reads GTSNPN; CDR2 reads SVGIG (reference sequence). The CDR3 reads CAWSASGQGGEKLFF. Written as DNA, the CDR3 is TGTGCCTGGAGTGCCTCGGGACAGGGAGGAGAAAAACTGTTTTTT.

The chain uses TRBV6-4 and TRBJ1-2, with 7 nucleotides matching TRBD1. The CDR3 runs 14 residues. The germline V gene has CDR1 MRHNA and CDR2 SNTAGT. Trimming took 6 bases from V and 8 from J; bases not matched to a gene: 12. The CDR3 coding sequence is TGTGCCAGCAGAGAAGCCGGGACAGCTGGCGGCTACACCTTC. The encoded protein is CASREAGTAGGYTF.

The chain combines TRBV5-6 with TRBJ1-1; TRBD1 aligns across 7 bases. CDR1 SGHDT and CDR2 YYEEEE come from the germline V gene. This CDR3 has 16 amino acids. V was clipped by 4 bases and J by 3 bases; unmatched bases: 12. CDR3: CASSLFWDSRDTEAFF. The CDR3 coding sequence is TGTGCCAGCAGCCTCTTTTGGGACAGCCGCGACACTGAAGCTTTCTTT. Together with reference TRBV5-6 and TRBJ1-1, the CDR3 gives the full variable domain: DAGVTQSPTHLIKTRGQQVTLRCSPKSGHDTVSWYQQALGQGPQFIFQYYEEEERQRGNFPDRFSGHQFPNYSSELNVNALLLGDSALYLCASSLFWDSRDTEAFFGQGTRLTVV.

The chain employs TRBV18 and TRBJ2-1; TRBD2 aligns across 9 bases. Losses at the gene ends were 6 bases for V and 16 bases for J; bases not matched to a gene: 13. The CDR3 covers 13 residues. CDR1 is KGHSH, CDR2 LQKENI, per germline. The CDR3 DNA is TGTGCCAGCTCCCGAACGCGGGAGGGCTATATTTTCTTC. It is translated as CASSRTREGYIFF.

The genes are TRBV7-9 and TRBJ2-5; 8 positions match TRBD1. This CDR3 has 15 amino acids. Unmatched junction bases numbered 5, after V lost 2 bases and J lost 3 bases. Germline-derived CDR1 and CDR2 are SEHNR and FQNEAQ (reference sequence). The CDR3 spells CASSLIQGAKETQYF. DNA of the CDR3: TGTGCCAGCAGCTTAATCCAGGGGGCGAAAGAGACCCAGTACTTC.

V and J are TRBV5-6 and TRBJ1-5; unclear D gene. CDR3 length: 16 residues. The V end lost 4 bases, the J end lost 4 bases, and 18 bases lay between the germline ends. Per germline, CDR1 SGHDT and CDR2 YYEEEE. The CDR3 sequence is CASSRAGLKANQPQHF. The DNA of the CDR3 is TGTGCCAGCAGCCGCGCGGGTTTGAAGGCAAATCAGCCCCAGCATTTT.

This clone came up a few times. V gene TRBV30 combines with J gene TRBJ1-5; D uncertain. CDR1 and CDR2 (germline): GTSNPN, SVGIG (reference sequence). The CDR3 is 14 residues long. V was cut by 5 bases and J by 2 bases, with 13 bases left in between. CDR3 amino acids: CAWGSLVGNQPQHF. The CDR3 DNA reads as TGTGCCTGGGGAAGTCTTGTGGGCAATCAGCCCCAGCATTTT.

In nucleotides, the CDR3 is TGCGCCAGCAGCTTGGAAGGGGACAGGGTGGCCGAGCAGTACTTC. Its translation: CASSLEGDRVAEQYF. The gene calls are TRBV5-1 and TRBJ2-7, with TRBD1 matching 9 bases. The length of the CDR3 is 15 residues. CDR1 and CDR2 from the germline V gene are SGHRS and YFSETQ. Germline trimming cut 0 bases from V and 6 bases from J; bases unmatched to any gene: 7.

The rearrangement joins TRBV11-2 to TRBJ2-4; TRBD2 matches at 9 bases. Germline assignment: CDR1 SGHAT and CDR2 FQNNGV. The CDR3 is 20 residues long. V was clipped by 0 bases and J by 0 bases; unmatched bases: 12. Here the CDR3 reads CASSLEGRRGGYLAKNIQYF. The CDR3 DNA follows: TGTGCCAGCAGCTTAGAAGGTCGGCGGGGGGGATACCTAGCCAAAAACATTCAGTACTTC.

In regard to this clone: The junction differs from germline at one of its ends, possibly a read error. V and J are TRBV6-5 and TRBJ2-2, with a tentative D call TRBD1 (5 bases). Germline lookup yields CDR1 MNHEY and CDR2 SVGAGI. This CDR3 spans 16 amino acids. CDR3 bases: TGTGCCAGCAGTTACGGGGCAAACCTCAACAGCGGGGAGCTGTTTTTT. Its translation: CASSYGANLNSGELFF.

In its sample, this clone was seen a few times. The identical CDR3 is also encoded by other nucleotide sequences in the sample. V gene TRBV5-1 combines with J gene TRBJ1-5, with D perhaps matching TRBD1 (5 bases). The CDR3 length is 15 residues. The germline V gene has CDR1 SGHRS and CDR2 YFSETQ. V lost 1 base to trimming and J lost 0 bases, with 8 bases between them. The CDR3 spells CASSLSGVSNQPQHF. The CDR3 DNA is TGCGCCAGCAGCTTGTCGGGGGTTAGCAATCAGCCCCAGCATTTT. The full variable domain, completed using reference TRBV5-1 and TRBJ1-5, is KAGVTQTPRYLIKTRGQQVTLSCSPISGHRSVSWYQQTPGQGLQFLFEYFSETQRNKGNFPGRFSGRQFSNSRSEMNVSTLELGDSALYLCASSLSGVSNQPQHFGDGTRLSIL.

The chain joins TRBV6-6 to TRBJ1-2; D is unresolved. Per germline, CDR1 MNHNY and CDR2 SVGAGI (reference sequence). There are 12 residues in the CDR3. Trimming took off 8 bases at V and 5 bases at J, with 12 bases between the two ends. The CDR3 DNA reads TGTGCCAGCCAGGAGTTCCCTTATGGCTACACCTTC. Its translation is CASQEFPYGYTF.

This clone has more than one count but fewer than ten. J is TRBJ1-2 and V is TRBV5-1, with TRBD1 matching over 11 bases. The CDR3 is 15 residues long. Trimming cost V 3 bases and J 7 bases; bases outside gene matches: 8. Germline V gene data show CDR1 as SGHRS and CDR2 as YFSETQ. Written as DNA, the CDR3 is TGCGCCAGCAGCTCCGACCCGGGGACAGGGGGTGGCTACACCTTC. As protein: CASSSDPGTGGGYTF.

The chain carries TRBV7-2 and TRBJ2-5, with D possibly being TRBD2 (6 bases). The CDR3 length is 15 residues. Trimming took 1 base from V and 5 from J, leaving 14 bases between them. CDR1 is SGHTA, CDR2 FQGNSA, per germline. The CDR3 is CASSLGAGPGETQYF. As DNA, the CDR3 is TGTGCCAGCAGCTTAGGGGCGGGACCAGGGGAGACCCAGTACTTC.

The chain combines TRBV10-2 with TRBJ2-1; TRBD2 aligns across 14 bases. After removal of 8 bases from V and 8 bases from J, the junction contained 8 bases not matched to a gene. This CDR3 is built from 15 residues. Germline CDR1 reads WSHSY; CDR2 reads SAAADI. The CDR3 DNA sequence: TGCGCCAGCGGGCCGGGACTAGCGGGGGTTCATGAGCAGTTCTTC. It specifies CASGPGLAGVHEQFF.

The V and J genes are TRBV29-1 and TRBJ2-1, with D possibly being TRBD1 (7 bases). The V gene's germline CDR1 is SQVTM and CDR2 ANQGSEA. V lost 7 bases, J lost 4 bases, and 17 bases lay in between. The CDR3 is made up of 14 amino acids. This CDR3 is CSGTQGGNYNEQFF. Here the CDR3 DNA reads TGCAGCGGCACTCAGGGGGGTAATTACAATGAGCAGTTCTTC.

The gene calls are TRBV6-5 and TRBJ2-1; 8 nucleotides line up with TRBD2. There are 16 residues in the CDR3. V trimming: 0 bases; J trimming: 2 bases; junction bases outside the gene matches: 3. In germline, CDR1 is MNHEY, CDR2 SVGAGI. CDR3: CASSYSGSGTYNEQFF. DNA of the CDR3: TGTGCCAGCAGTTACTCGGGTAGCGGGACCTACAATGAGCAGTTCTTC.

The J gene is TRBJ2-7, the V gene TRBV10-3, with a possible D match to TRBD2 (7 bases). Germline loops: CDR1 ENHRY, CDR2 SYGVKD. V was clipped by 5 bases and J by 6 bases, with 8 bases between them. The CDR3 has 11 amino acids. The CDR3 region is CAISRGGEQYF. The CDR3 nucleotides are TGTGCCATCAGTAGGGGGGGCGAGCAGTACTTC.

This clone has just one count. The chain joins TRBV6-5 to TRBJ2-1; 9 bases fit TRBD2. Germline loops: CDR1 MNHEY, CDR2 SVGAGI. The CDR3 extends over 16 amino acids. V trimming: 2 bases; J trimming: 7 bases; junction bases outside the gene matches: 9. The CDR3 sequence is CASSYLGTSSKNEQFF. The CDR3 bases are TGTGCCAGCAGTTACCTCGGGACTAGCTCTAAGAATGAGCAGTTCTTC.

The chain combines TRBV11-2 with TRBJ2-1, with 10 bases fitting TRBD1. Germline V lookup: CDR1 SGHAT, CDR2 FQNNGV. This CDR3 is built from 17 residues. Trimming at V came to 4 bases and at J to 4 bases, leaving 10 bases not matched to a gene. The CDR3 bases are TGTGCCAGCAGCTCGGCAACCGGGACAGGGGTTTACAATGAGCAGTTCTTC. Translating gives CASSSATGTGVYNEQFF. The whole variable domain, remainder taken from reference TRBV11-2 and TRBJ2-1, is EAGVAQSPRYKIIEKRQSVAFWCNPISGHATLYWYQQILGQGPKLLIQFQNNGVVDDSQLPKDRFSAERLKGVDSTLKIQPAKLEDSAVYLCASSSATGTGVYNEQFFGPGTRLTVL.